This is a list of T cell receptor beta chains from one sample in a study of shared clonotypes between healthy human individuals. Measured with immunoSEQ multiplex PCR; TCRdb has only the in-frame clones, and not every one. Of over 2 million clones listed, just under 95% are singletons. The sequenced sample consisted of naive CD4+ T cells from PBMCs. These receptors were collected from a man between 18 and 29 years old in good health. Some clones in this sample may be carry-over from other donors' samples. Each CDR3 is given with its conserved first and last residue. A D gene is named only where the DNA matches it firmly. Expanded clones get a size class; other rows say once, few or many, or leave the size out.

V	D	size	J	DNA	CDR3
TRBV9	TRBD1	-	TRBJ1-2	TGTGCCAGCAGCGAGAGGGGACAGGGGGCGGCCTATGGCTACACCTTC	CASSERGQGAAYGYTF
TRBV5-1	-	-	TRBJ1-1	TGCGCCAGCAGCGGAACATTGTCGAACACTGAAGCTTTCTTT	CASSGTLSNTEAFF
TRBV27	-	-	TRBJ1-3	TGTGCCCCCATGGCAAGGTGCGGGGACCCTGTGTACGGAAACACCATATATTTT	CAPMARCGDPVYGNTIYF
TRBV2	TRBD2	-	TRBJ2-1	TGTGCCGGAGAGCGGGAGGGGGGCTACAATGAGCAGTTCTTC	CAGEREGGYNEQFF
TRBV28	-	-	TRBJ1-5	TGTGCCAGCAGTTCTACCGGGGGAATCAATCAGCCCCAGCATTTT	CASSSTGGINQPQHF
TRBV7-2	TRBD1	-	TRBJ1-1	TGTGCCAGCAGCCCCCGGACAGGAGTGAACACTGAAGCTTTCTTT	CASSPRTGVNTEAFF
TRBV10-2	TRBD1	few	TRBJ1-5	TGCGCCAGCAGTGAGTACAGGGGGCCCCAGCCCCAGCATTTT	CASSEYRGPQPQHF
TRBV5-1	TRBD2	-	TRBJ2-2	TGCGCCAGCGGCACTAGCGGGTTTTTCGCCGGGGAGCTGTTTTTT	CASGTSGFFAGELFF
TRBV28	-	-	TRBJ1-5	TGTGCCAGCGCATCGGGATCTGGCGGCAATCAGCCCCAGCATTTT	CASASGSGGNQPQHF
TRBV5-1	TRBD2	-	TRBJ2-5	TGCGCCAGCAGCTGGGGGACTAGCGGGTACCAAGAGACCCAGTACTTC	CASSWGTSGYQETQYF
TRBV10-1	-	-	TRBJ2-1	TGCGCCAGCAGCCAAACTAGGCCAAGGGGTGAGCAGTTCTTC	CASSQTRPRGEQFF
TRBV7-2	-	-	TRBJ2-1	TGTGCCAGCAGCACAGGGAACGGTTTGTCTAGCCCGTTATACAATGAGCAGTTCTTC	CASSTGNGLSSPLYNEQFF
TRBV20-1	-	-	TRBJ2-5	TGCAGTGCTAGGGACGCGGAGACCCAGTACTTC	CSARDAETQYF
TRBV10-3	-	-	TRBJ1-5	TGTGCCATCGAGTATAAGTATCAGCCCCAGCATTTT	CAIEYKYQPQHF
TRBV30	-	-	TRBJ1-4	TGTGCCTGGAGTGGCGGTGGAAATGAAAAACTGTTTTTT	CAWSGGGNEKLFF